Shown below are 15 T cell receptor beta chains from a single sample sequenced in a study of response to subunit inactivated influenza vaccine. TCRdb analysed the RT-PCR reads with MiXCR anew, one entry per CDR3 protein. Found here are about 520,000 distinct CDR3 sequences, roughly 25% of them singletons; the top ten hold approximately 1.9%. The source material was CD4+ T cells sorted from PBMCs, sampled about 5 days after vaccination. The receptors were gathered from a man aged 50 to 59 who received an inactivated influenza vaccine.

This clonotype was observed a handful of times. The rearrangement uses TRBV30 and TRBJ2-3, with D unclear. CDR1 and CDR2 from the germline V gene are GTSNPN and SVGIG (reference sequence). V was shortened by 5 bases and J by 1 base, with 16 bases between the two germline ends. The CDR3 totals 15 residues. CDR3 nucleotides: TGTGCCTGGTCGTTGGACGGCCAAGGCACAGATACGCAGTATTTT. As protein: CAWSLDGQGTDTQYF.

The sample holds a few counts of this clonotype. The chain couples TRBV6-1 to TRBJ2-7; D may match TRBD1 or TRBD2 (6 bases each). Germline lookup yields CDR1 MNHNS and CDR2 SASEGT. The CDR3 consists of 15 residues. V gave up 2 bases and J gave up 6 bases, with 17 bases separating them. CDR3 bases: TGTGCCAGCAGTGAACTGTGGGGGGCCCTCTCCGAGCAGTACTTC. Translation: CASSELWGALSEQYF.

This clonotype was counted only a few times. The chain links TRBV10-3 to TRBJ2-1; D remains unclear. V was trimmed by 2 bases and J by 0 bases, leaving 5 bases between them. The CDR3 contains 14 residues. Germline loops: CDR1 ENHRY, CDR2 SYGVKD. The CDR3: CAISEGSSYNEQFF. In nucleotides, the CDR3 is TGTGCCATCAGTGAGGGTAGCTCCTACAATGAGCAGTTCTTC.

The rearrangement uses TRBV5-1 and TRBJ2-1, with D perhaps TRBD1 or TRBD2 (5 bases each). Per the germline V gene, CDR1 is SGHRS and CDR2 is YFSETQ. This CDR3 comprises 15 residues. Trimming shortened V by 3 bases and J by 0 bases, and 10 bases separated the two germline ends. CDR3 DNA: TGCGCCAGCAGCTGGATGGGGGACTCCTACAATGAGCAGTTCTTC. This translates into CASSWMGDSYNEQFF.

The chain employs TRBV6-1 and TRBJ1-2; no clear D. This CDR3 is built from 13 residues. Per germline, CDR1 MNHNS and CDR2 SASEGT. V gave up 3 bases and J gave up 4 bases, with 9 bases separating them. CDR3 region: CASSDKGIYGYTF. The CDR3 coding sequence is TGTGCCAGCAGTGATAAAGGGATCTATGGCTACACCTTC.

This clonotype appeared many times. This sequence joins TRBV12-3 or TRBV12-4 and TRBJ2-1; 8 bases agree with TRBD2. The V segment lost 3 bases and the J segment 2 bases; nucleotides outside the gene matches: 3. This CDR3 has 15 amino acids. CDR3 loop: CASSFREGPYNEQFF. The CDR3 nucleotides are TGTGCCAGCAGTTTCCGGGAGGGCCCCTACAATGAGCAGTTCTTC.

This clonotype has a handful of counts. The chain links TRBV11-2 to TRBJ2-1, with TRBD2 identical over 9 bases. The CDR3 has 16 residues. The germline V gene has CDR1 SGHAT and CDR2 FQNNGV. With V trimmed by 5 bases and J by 8 bases, 13 bases remained unmatched. The DNA of the CDR3 is TGTGCCAGCAGCCCCGATGGGCTAGCGGGATGGTATGAGCAGTTCTTC. Residues: CASSPDGLAGWYEQFF.

The chain couples TRBV9 to TRBJ1-4; 7 bases fit TRBD1. Germline V gene sequence: CDR1 SGDLS, CDR2 YYNGEE. The CDR3 covers 15 residues. Trimming removed 4 bases from V and 7 bases from J; junction bases left unmatched: 10. In DNA, the CDR3 is TGTGCCAGCAGCCTCCAGACAGGGTTGGCTGAAAAACTGTTTTTT. Protein: CASSLQTGLAEKLFF.

This chain joins TRBV9 and TRBJ2-5, with D perhaps matching TRBD1 or TRBD2 (6 bases each). The germline V gene encodes CDR1 SGDLS and CDR2 YYNGEE. The CDR3 is made up of 17 amino acids. Trimming stripped 3 bases from V and 5 bases from J, with 23 bases between. The CDR3 DNA sequence: TGTGCCAGCAGCGGCATGAGGGGGGCAGTCGCTCGGGAGACCCAGTACTTC. This gives the protein CASSGMRGAVARETQYF.

The chain has TRBV12-3 or TRBV12-4 and TRBJ2-3; 7 bases align to TRBD1. Trimming at V came to 6 bases and at J to 11 bases, leaving 11 bases not matched to a gene. The CDR3 is made up of 13 amino acids. The CDR3 DNA is TGTGCCAGCAGCTCCCTCGGACAGGCGCAGCAGTATTTT. It encodes CASSSLGQAQQYF.

The sample holds a few counts of this clonotype. The chain uses TRBV5-1 and TRBJ2-7; 8 bases are shared with TRBD1. Germline CDR1 SGHRS, CDR2 YFSETQ. The length of the CDR3 is 15 residues. The J segment lost 1 base and the V segment lost 3 bases, leaving 6 bases of the junction unmatched. For the CDR3, the DNA is TGCGCCAGCAGCTCCCAGGGGGCAGGATCCTACGAGCAGTACTTC. Protein: CASSSQGAGSYEQYF.

The sample holds many counts of this clonotype. This sequence joins TRBV6-5 and TRBJ1-2, with D possibly TRBD1 on 5 matching bases. CDR1 and CDR2 from the germline V gene are MNHEY and SVGAGI. The CDR3 is 13 residues long. Trimming removed 9 bases from V and 0 bases from J, with 11 bases in between. DNA of the CDR3: TGTGCCAGTCGGACACGAGCTAACTATGGCTACACCTTC. As protein: CASRTRANYGYTF.

This clonotype was observed at least ten times. The chain carries TRBV10-2 and TRBJ2-2, with unresolved D. V gave up 6 bases and J gave up 0 bases, with 8 bases separating them. Germline V gene lookup returns CDR1 WSHSY and CDR2 SAAADI. The CDR3 is 14 amino acids. CDR3 protein: CASRIGSNTGELFF. The CDR3, as DNA: TGCGCCAGCAGGATAGGGTCGAACACCGGGGAGCTGTTTTTT.

The chain has TRBV24-1 and TRBJ2-2, with D possibly TRBD2 on 6 matching bases. Germline CDR1 and CDR2: KGHDR and SFDVKD. This CDR3 has 17 residues. The ends were cut back, 4 bases at V and 0 bases at J, with 14 bases in the middle. The CDR3, as DNA: TGTGCCACCAGTGACGCCAAACGGGGGTCGAACACCGGGGAGCTGTTTTTT. The encoded protein is CATSDAKRGSNTGELFF.

This rearrangement joins TRBV5-1 to TRBJ1-2; D unclear. Germline V gene data show CDR1 as SGHRS and CDR2 as YFSETQ. The CDR3 sequence is 14 residues long. Trimming took 1 base from V and 8 from J, leaving 15 bases between them. CDR3 residues: CASSLTGKREGYTF. The CDR3 region has the DNA TGCGCCAGCAGCTTGACCGGGAAAAGAGAGGGCTACACCTTC.